These 25 T cell receptor beta chains came from one sample sequenced in a study of PD-L1 blockade in urothelial cancer. Regarding time point: pretreatment peripheral blood. Repertoires were generated with immunoSEQ multiplex PCR, while TCRdb's copy carries only in-frame clones and drops some. This table has tens of thousands of clones, roughly 84% appearing once. Specimen: PBMCs, collected around atezolizumab (anti-PD-L1) treatment. The origin of the receptors is a woman aged 65 to 85 with urothelial cancer.

The chain is built from TRBV6-1 and TRBJ2-7; 8 bases line up with TRBD1. The CDR3 extends over 16 amino acids. Germline-derived CDR1 and CDR2 are MNHNS and SASEGT. V shed 4 bases, J shed 2 bases, and the junction held 10 bases outside the gene matches. DNA for the CDR3: TGTGCCAGCAGTGCGTCCCAGGGGGCAGGAACCTACGAGCAGTACTTC. Its translation: CASSASQGAGTYEQYF.

The V and J genes are TRBV5-8 and TRBJ2-1; TRBD1 matches at 9 bases. Germline-derived CDR1 and CDR2 are SGHTS and YDEGEE. V was pared by 2 bases and J by 8 bases, with 5 bases of the junction left unmatched. This CDR3 is built from 14 residues. CDR3 sequence reads: CASSLQGALDEQFF. CDR3 DNA sequence: TGTGCCAGCAGCTTACAGGGGGCTTTGGATGAGCAGTTCTTC.

The CDR3 DNA follows: TGCGCCAGCAGCTTGGGAGGCTCCTCCGCGGAGACCCAGTACTTC. This gives the protein CASSLGGSSAETQYF. The J gene is TRBJ2-5, the V gene TRBV5-1; D is uncertain. Germline CDR1 is SGHRS and CDR2 is YFSETQ. The length of the CDR3 is 15 residues. The V and J ends lost 0 bases and 5 bases respectively, with 14 bases between them.

The chain's CDR3 is CASRFHRDLNTEAFF. CDR3 coding DNA: TGTGCCAGTAGATTCCACAGGGATCTGAACACTGAAGCTTTCTTT. The chain links TRBV19 to TRBJ1-1, with D perhaps matching TRBD1 (6 bases). This CDR3 region has 15 residues. CDR1 is LNHDA, CDR2 SQIVND, per germline (reference sequence). V dropped 6 bases and J dropped 0 bases, with 14 bases sitting between them.

J is TRBJ2-2 and V is TRBV5-1, with 10 nucleotides matching TRBD2. Trimming at V came to 0 bases and at J to 2 bases, leaving 4 bases not matched to a gene. Germline loops: CDR1 SGHRS, CDR2 YFSETQ. The CDR3 extends over 17 amino acids. The CDR3 nucleotides read TGCGCCAGCAGCTTGGCAGCGGGAGGGATCAACACCGGGGAGCTGTTTTTT. This gives the protein CASSLAAGGINTGELFF.

The CDR3, as DNA: TGTGCCAGCACCCCGGGGGTAACCGGGGAGCTGTTTTTT. This encodes CASTPGVTGELFF. This chain connects TRBV7-2 to TRBJ2-2; maybe TRBD2 (6 bases). The CDR3 sequence is 13 residues long. V lost 7 bases and J lost 5, with 11 bases in between. Germline V gene lookup returns CDR1 SGHTA and CDR2 FQGNSA.

The chain has TRBV27 and TRBJ1-2; D is undetermined. There are 14 residues in the CDR3. V dropped 5 bases and J dropped 8 bases, with 18 bases sitting between them. CDR1 MNHEY and CDR2 SMNVEV come from the germline V gene (reference sequence). The CDR3 region has the DNA TGTGCCAGCAGTCCAATCCACAGTCAACGGGGCTACACCTTC. Protein product: CASSPIHSQRGYTF.

In this sample, this clone turned up a few times. CDR3 protein: CASSSGFNYGYTF. CDR3 DNA sequence: TGTGCCAGTAGTAGCGGATTTAACTATGGCTACACCTTC. This chain uses TRBV19 with TRBJ1-2; D uncertain. There are 13 residues in the CDR3. V was clipped by 4 bases and J by 1 base, with 7 bases between them. CDR1 and CDR2 (germline): LNHDA, SQIVND (reference sequence).

CDR3 DNA: TGCGCCAGCAGCTTACAGGGAGACGGCACAGATACGCAGTATTTT. Residues: CASSLQGDGTDTQYF. The chain uses TRBV5-1 and TRBJ2-3, with a possible D match to TRBD1 (6 bases). The germline V and J ends were trimmed by 2 bases and 1 base, with 11 bases remaining between them. The CDR3 runs 15 residues. CDR1 is SGHRS and CDR2 is YFSETQ in the germline V gene.

The chain combines TRBV28 with TRBJ2-4, with 8 nucleotides matching TRBD2. The V gene end was trimmed by 6 bases and the J gene end by 10 bases; junction bases not matched to a gene: 8. CDR1 and CDR2 (germline): MDHEN, SYDVKM. The CDR3 spans 13 residues. CDR3 residues: CASRESGGGIQYF. The CDR3 DNA reads TGTGCCAGCAGGGAGAGCGGGGGAGGGATTCAGTACTTC.

The rearrangement links TRBV7-9 to TRBJ2-7; 8 nucleotides align to TRBD2. The CDR3 spans 13 residues. Trimming removed 5 bases from V and 6 bases from J; junction bases left unmatched: 6. Per the germline V gene, CDR1 is SEHNR and CDR2 is FQNEAQ (reference sequence). CDR3 nucleotides: TGTGCCAGCAGCCGGGGGGGGAACGGCGAGCAGTACTTC. Encoded protein: CASSRGGNGEQYF.

The CDR3 reads CASSQSTSGGAVYNEQFF. The DNA of the CDR3 is TGTGCCAGCAGCCAATCGACTAGCGGGGGGGCAGTCTACAATGAGCAGTTCTTC. V gene TRBV4-2 combines with J gene TRBJ2-1; 14 positions match TRBD2. The germline gives CDR1 LGHNA, CDR2 YNFKEQ. Trimming at V came to 2 bases and at J to 3 bases, leaving 6 bases not matched to a gene. The CDR3 is 18 amino acids.

The gene calls are TRBV5-1 and TRBJ2-7; 7 nucleotides match TRBD1. Germline V gene lookup returns CDR1 SGHRS and CDR2 YFSETQ. The CDR3 contains 14 residues. V lost 1 base, J lost 6 bases, and 7 bases stayed unmatched. The CDR3 is CASSLSVQGSEQYF. CDR3 nucleotide sequence: TGCGCCAGCAGCTTGTCGGTACAGGGGTCCGAGCAGTACTTC.

V gene TRBV5-4 combines with J gene TRBJ2-1, with 12 bases identical to TRBD2. Germline loops: CDR1 SGHNT, CDR2 YYREEE (reference sequence). The junction had 4 bases not matched to a gene; V was cut back by 1 base and J by 8 bases. This CDR3 comprises 15 residues. The CDR3 sequence is CASSLSSGGAYEQFF. The CDR3 coding sequence is TGTGCCAGCAGCTTGTCTAGCGGGGGGGCCTATGAGCAGTTCTTC.

The chain employs TRBV21-1 and TRBJ1-5. TRBV21-1 is listed as a pseudogene. The CDR3 loop spans 15 amino acids. The chain's CDR3 is CASSKEPNSNQPQHF. The CDR3 DNA follows: TGTGCCAGCAGCAAAGAGCCGAATAGCAATCAGCCCCAGCATTTT.

The gene calls are TRBV4-2 and TRBJ2-1; 16 bases align to TRBD2. Per the germline V gene, CDR1 is LGHNA and CDR2 is YNFKEQ. V trimming: 3 bases; J trimming: 2 bases; junction bases outside the gene matches: 10. The CDR3 is made up of 20 amino acids. As DNA, the CDR3 is TGTGCCAGCAGCCACCTCGGGACTAGCGGGGGGGACACAACCTACAATGAGCAGTTCTTC. Its protein is CASSHLGTSGGDTTYNEQFF.

This clone was picked up a small number of times. This chain connects TRBV12-2 to TRBJ1-4; TRBD1 is taken as the D call from the table, unchecked against the DNA. TRBV12-2 is reported as a pseudogene. CDR3 length equals 16 residues. The DNA of the CDR3 is TGTGCAAGTCGACACAGGGGGGCCATCTGGATTGAAAAACTGTTTTTT. Translation gives CASRHRGAIWIEKLFF.

This clone was observed once. The chain is built from TRBV6-6 and TRBJ2-1; 7 nucleotides agree with TRBD2. The CDR3 loop spans 16 amino acids. Germline CDR1 MNHNY, CDR2 SVGAGI (reference sequence). The V and J ends lost 5 bases and 0 bases, in that order; junction bases with no gene match: 7. The chain's CDR3 is CASSARSGSSYNEQFF. CDR3 nucleotide sequence: TGTGCCAGCAGTGCCCGTAGCGGGTCCTCCTACAATGAGCAGTTCTTC.

The chain couples TRBV7-2 to TRBJ2-3; 11 positions agree with TRBD2. The length of the CDR3 is 15 residues. CDR1 and CDR2 (germline): SGHTA, FQGNSA. With V trimmed by 5 bases and J by 4 bases, 5 bases remained unmatched. CDR3 nucleotides: TGTGCCAGCAGCCAGGGACTAGCGGTTGCAGATACGCAGTATTTT. As protein: CASSQGLAVADTQYF.

This clone was seen only a few times. This chain links TRBV10-3 with TRBJ1-6; no clear D. The germline V and J ends were trimmed by 8 bases and 10 bases, with 12 bases remaining between them. The CDR3 runs 12 residues. Per germline, CDR1 ENHRY and CDR2 SYGVKD. The CDR3 here is CAIGSGESPLHF. For the CDR3, the DNA is TGTGCCATCGGTAGCGGGGAATCACCCCTCCACTTT.

This chain joins TRBV5-4 and TRBJ2-7, with 10 nucleotides matching TRBD1. V was clipped by 0 bases and J by 0 bases; unmatched bases: 12. The V gene's germline CDR1 is SGHNT and CDR2 YYREEE (reference sequence). This CDR3 is 19 amino acids long. The CDR3 reads CASSLGGLGWTGGSYEQYF. CDR3 DNA sequence: TGTGCCAGCAGCTTGGGTGGCTTGGGCTGGACAGGGGGCTCCTACGAGCAGTACTTC.

The chain is built from TRBV7-2 and TRBJ1-1, with TRBD1 matching 9 bases. The CDR3 length is 15 residues. V shed 4 bases and J 4 bases; nucleotides not matched to a gene: 7. CDR1 SGHTA and CDR2 FQGNSA come from the germline V gene. This CDR3 reads CASSSARTGVTEAFF. In nucleotides, the CDR3 is TGTGCCAGCAGCTCCGCCCGGACAGGGGTCACTGAAGCTTTCTTT. The entire variable domain, with the rest obtained from reference TRBV7-2 and TRBJ1-1, is as follows: GAGVSQSPSNKVTEKGKDVELRCDPISGHTALYWYRQSLGQGLEFLIYFQGNSAPDKSGLPSDRFSAERTGGSVSTLTIQRTQQEDSAVYLCASSSARTGVTEAFFGQGTRLTVV.

The J gene is TRBJ2-3, the V gene TRBV11-3; 8 positions match TRBD2. CDR3 size: 18 residues. The V gene end was trimmed by 1 base and the J gene end by 3 bases; junction bases not matched to a gene: 12. The germline V gene has CDR1 SGHNT and CDR2 YENEEA. CDR3 residues: CASSLAFTGTSGTDTQYF. In DNA form, the CDR3 reads TGTGCCAGCAGCTTAGCCTTCACCGGGACTAGTGGGACAGATACGCAGTATTTT.

This chain links TRBV12-5 with TRBJ2-1; 7 nucleotides match TRBD1. From germline, CDR1 is LGHNT and CDR2 FRNRAP. The CDR3 totals 16 residues. Losses at the gene ends were 3 bases for V and 0 bases for J; bases not matched to a gene: 5. CDR3 region: CASGLTRTGSYNEQFF. Here the CDR3 DNA reads TGTGCTAGTGGTTTAACCCGGACAGGCTCCTACAATGAGCAGTTCTTC. Supplemented by reference TRBV12-5 and TRBJ2-1, the full variable domain reads DARVTQTPRHKVTEMGQEVTMRCQPILGHNTVFWYRQTMMQGLELLAYFRNRAPLDDSGMPKDRFSAEMPDATLATLKIQPSEPRDSAVYFCASGLTRTGSYNEQFFGPGTRLTVL.

V is TRBV10-1 and J is TRBJ1-1; D remains unclear. CDR1 and CDR2 (germline): WNHNN, SYGVQD (reference sequence). Deletions cut 5 bases from V and 1 base from J, with 8 bases between. The CDR3 loop spans 13 amino acids. DNA for the CDR3: TGCGCCAGCAGTCACAGAGAGAACACTGAAGCTTTCTTT. Its translation: CASSHRENTEAFF.